The next 10 T cell receptor beta chains were all read from a single sample in a study of CD8 T cells in ankylosing spondylitis. TCRdb analysed the 5' RACE reads with MiXCR anew, one entry per CDR3 protein. The repertoire consists of approximately 340,000 distinct CDR3 sequences, with about 15% occurring once and the leading ten covering 0.95% to 1.4%. Sequencing was performed on blood, either unsorted or a sorted T cell fraction (not recorded which). These receptors were obtained from a male donor with ankylosing spondylitis or in good health (not recorded which).

This clonotype occurred a few times. V gene TRBV2 combines with J gene TRBJ2-3; D could derive from TRBD1 or TRBD2 (5 bases each). CDR3 length: 16 residues. Germline CDR1 is SNHLY and CDR2 is FYNNEI. The V gene lost 1 base and the J gene lost 2 bases, with 13 bases spanning the gap. The CDR3 spells CASSEGSGTNTDTQYF. Here the CDR3 DNA reads TGTGCCAGCAGTGAAGGGTCCGGGACGAACACAGATACGCAGTATTTT.

This clonotype was counted at least ten times. The chain combines TRBV4-2 with TRBJ2-7; the D is unclear. This CDR3 spans 15 amino acids. Germline CDR1 reads LGHNA; CDR2 reads YNFKEQ. V was shortened by 1 base and J by 2 bases, with 12 bases between the two germline ends. CDR3 sequence: CASSQGVARTYEQYF. The CDR3 DNA is TGTGCCAGCAGCCAAGGGGTTGCCCGGACCTACGAGCAGTACTTC.

This clonotype appeared a few times. The V gene is TRBV3-1, the J gene TRBJ1-4; 7 bases line up with TRBD1. The CDR3 consists of 14 residues. The V segment lost 4 bases and the J segment 7 bases; nucleotides outside the gene matches: 6. CDR1 is LGHDT, CDR2 YNNKEL, per germline (reference sequence). The CDR3 protein is CASSPLGTVEKLFF. CDR3 sequence (DNA): TGTGCCAGCAGCCCATTGGGGACAGTTGAAAAACTGTTTTTT.

This clonotype has just a few counts. The chain employs TRBV5-6 and TRBJ1-1; D uncertain. The ends were cut back, 3 bases at V and 1 base at J, with 7 bases in the middle. Looked up from germline, CDR1 is SGHDT and CDR2 is YYEEEE. CDR3 size: 13 residues. The CDR3, as DNA: TGTGCCAGCAGCTGGGCAGGGAACACTGAAGCTTTCTTT. It codes for CASSWAGNTEAFF. The variable domain in full, completed from reference TRBV5-6 and TRBJ1-1, reads DAGVTQSPTHLIKTRGQQVTLRCSPKSGHDTVSWYQQALGQGPQFIFQYYEEEERQRGNFPDRFSGHQFPNYSSELNVNALLLGDSALYLCASSWAGNTEAFFGQGTRLTVV.

This clonotype has more than one count but fewer than ten. V is TRBV5-1 and J is TRBJ2-5; tentatively, D is TRBD2 (6 bases). The V gene lost 0 bases and the J gene lost 2 bases, with 14 bases spanning the gap. This CDR3 comprises 16 residues. Germline V CDR1 and CDR2: SGHRS, YFSETQ. The CDR3 DNA is TGCGCCAGCAGCTTGGCCTGGGGAGGAGAGCAAGAGACCCAGTACTTC. Encoded protein: CASSLAWGGEQETQYF.

This chain uses TRBV3-1 with TRBJ2-2, with 8 bases lining up with TRBD2. V shed 0 bases, J shed 4 bases, and the junction held 10 bases outside the gene matches. Germline V gene lookup returns CDR1 LGHDT and CDR2 YNNKEL (reference sequence). CDR3 length: 18 residues. In DNA form, the CDR3 reads TGTGCCAGCAGCCAAGACCCCCATCTGGCGGGGGGCACCGGGGAGCTGTTTTTT. It yields the protein CASSQDPHLAGGTGELFF.

CDR3 sequence (DNA): TGTGCCTGGAGGCAGGACACAGATACGCAGTATTTT. This gives the protein CAWRQDTDTQYF. The chain joins TRBV30 to TRBJ2-3, with D hard to call. V was pared by 3 bases and J by 2 bases, with 6 bases between. This CDR3 contains 12 residues. From germline, CDR1 is GTSNPN and CDR2 SVGIG (reference sequence).

This clonotype has only one observation. The chain recombines TRBV5-1 with TRBJ2-1; possibly TRBD2 for D (6 bases). The germline V gene encodes CDR1 SGHRS and CDR2 YFSETQ. CDR3 size: 13 residues. Trimming took off 2 bases at V and 7 bases at J, with 10 bases between the two ends. The CDR3 is CASSFGGGNEQFF. The CDR3 DNA follows: TGCGCCAGCAGCTTCGGGGGTGGGAATGAGCAGTTCTTC. The complete variable domain, with remaining parts taken from reference TRBV5-1 and TRBJ2-1, reads KAGVTQTPRYLIKTRGQQVTLSCSPISGHRSVSWYQQTPGQGLQFLFEYFSETQRNKGNFPGRFSGRQFSNSRSEMNVSTLELGDSALYLCASSFGGGNEQFFGPGTRLTVL.

The DNA of the CDR3 is TGTGCCAGCAGCTTGGTAAGGGAGCAGTACTTC. It is translated as CASSLVREQYF. This rearrangement joins TRBV5-6 to TRBJ2-7, with D hard to call. Trimming cost V 0 bases and J 7 bases, with 5 bases left between them. The CDR3 totals 11 residues. Germline CDR1 is SGHDT and CDR2 is YYEEEE.

The chain combines TRBV12-3 or TRBV12-4 with TRBJ1-5, with no clear D. V lost 5 bases and J lost 0, with 14 bases in between. CDR3 size: 16 residues. The CDR3 is CASSPSSSLSNQPQHF. The CDR3 DNA is TGTGCCAGCAGTCCCTCATCCTCTCTTAGCAATCAGCCCCAGCATTTT.